Listed below are T cell receptor beta chains from one sample, sequenced in a study of blood T cell repertoires in COVID-19. This table comes from immunoSEQ multiplex PCR, and its TCRdb copy is limited to in-frame clones, with some not included. The table lists a few hundred thousand clones, 65% to 85% of them singletons. Sequenced sample: PBMCs or T cells enriched from blood (not recorded which). These receptors came from a man aged 45-65 years who had recovered from COVID-19. CDR3s include the opening cysteine and the closing phenylalanine or tryptophan. Each record gives: clone size, J gene, V gene, D gene, CDR3 length, CDR3 protein, CDR3 DNA. A D gene is named only where the DNA matches it firmly. Expanded clones get a size class; other rows say once, few or many, or leave the size out.

clone size: .; J gene: TRBJ2-7; V gene: TRBV6-5; D gene: TRBD1; CDR3 length: 15; CDR3 protein: CASLLGQGAYYEQYF; CDR3 DNA: TGTGCCAGCCTCTTGGGACAGGGCGCCTACTACGAGCAGTACTTC
clone size: .; J gene: TRBJ2-7; V gene: TRBV7-2; D gene: .; CDR3 length: 14; CDR3 protein: CASSSQGRLYEQYF; CDR3 DNA: TGTGCCAGCAGCTCCCAGGGGCGTCTCTACGAGCAGTACTTC
clone size: once; J gene: TRBJ2-5; V gene: TRBV7-2; D gene: TRBD1; CDR3 length: 16; CDR3 protein: CASSYSAGTGGETQYF; CDR3 DNA: TGTGCCAGCAGCTACTCAGCCGGGACAGGGGGGGAGACCCAGTACTTC
clone size: .; J gene: TRBJ2-1; V gene: TRBV10-3; D gene: TRBD2; CDR3 length: 14; CDR3 protein: CAIGSGGSRGEQFF; CDR3 DNA: TGTGCCATCGGAAGCGGGGGGAGCCGGGGGGAGCAGTTCTTC
clone size: once; J gene: TRBJ2-3; V gene: TRBV12-3/TRBV12-4; D gene: .; CDR3 length: 12; CDR3 protein: CASSPVTDTQYF; CDR3 DNA: TGTGCCAGCAGTCCTGTGACAGATACGCAGTATTTT
clone size: .; J gene: TRBJ1-3; V gene: TRBV3-1/TRBV3-2; D gene: .; CDR3 length: 17; CDR3 protein: CASSQGTGQLSGNTIYF; CDR3 DNA: TGTGCCAGCAGCCAGGGTACAGGGCAACTCTCTGGAAACACCATATATTTT
clone size: .; J gene: TRBJ1-1; V gene: TRBV20-1; D gene: .; CDR3 length: 11; CDR3 protein: CSAPRETEAFF; CDR3 DNA: TGCAGTGCCCCTCGTGAGACTGAAGCTTTCTTT
clone size: .; J gene: TRBJ1-2; V gene: TRBV7-9; D gene: .; CDR3 length: 13; CDR3 protein: CASSHGQNYGYTF; CDR3 DNA: TGTGCCAGCAGTCATGGACAGAATTATGGCTACACCTTC
clone size: .; J gene: TRBJ2-1; V gene: TRBV7-3; D gene: .; CDR3 length: 15; CDR3 protein: CASSPQGPSYNEQFF; CDR3 DNA: TGTGCCAGCAGCCCGCAGGGCCCCTCCTACAATGAGCAGTTCTTC
clone size: few; J gene: TRBJ1-2; V gene: TRBV6-2/TRBV6-3; D gene: .; CDR3 length: 15; CDR3 protein: CASSLRPGLGYGYTF; CDR3 DNA: TGTGCCAGCAGTTTACGTCCAGGGTTAGGCTATGGCTACACCTTC
clone size: .; J gene: TRBJ2-1; V gene: TRBV3-1/TRBV3-2; D gene: .; CDR3 length: 15; CDR3 protein: CASRRGGDFYNEQFF; CDR3 DNA: TGTGCCAGCCGCCGGGGCGGGGATTTCTACAATGAGCAGTTCTTC
clone size: once; J gene: TRBJ1-5; V gene: TRBV6-5; D gene: TRBD1; CDR3 length: 15; CDR3 protein: CASSYSAGGGQPQHF; CDR3 DNA: TGTGCCAGCAGTTACTCAGCAGGGGGCGGTCAGCCCCAGCATTTT
clone size: .; J gene: TRBJ1-6; V gene: TRBV5-1; D gene: TRBD1; CDR3 length: 15; CDR3 protein: CASSSTGGEYSPLHF; CDR3 DNA: TGCGCCAGCAGCTCGACAGGGGGCGAGTATTCACCCCTCCACTTT
clone size: .; J gene: TRBJ2-6; V gene: TRBV7-3; D gene: .; CDR3 length: 14; CDR3 protein: CASSLIAGANVLTF; CDR3 DNA: TGTGCCAGCAGCTTAATAGCTGGGGCCAACGTCCTGACTTTC
clone size: .; J gene: TRBJ2-2; V gene: TRBV5-1; D gene: .; CDR3 length: 14; CDR3 protein: CASSRTGTAGELFF; CDR3 DNA: TGCGCCAGCAGCCGAACAGGGACGGCCGGGGAGCTGTTTTTT
clone size: .; J gene: TRBJ1-1; V gene: TRBV7-8; D gene: TRBD1; CDR3 length: 17; CDR3 protein: CASSSAPGQGMNTEAFF; CDR3 DNA: TGTGCCAGCAGCTCGGCGCCGGGACAGGGGATGAACACTGAAGCTTTCTTT
clone size: .; J gene: TRBJ1-5; V gene: TRBV19; D gene: .; CDR3 length: 14; CDR3 protein: CASSQTGPNQPQHF; CDR3 DNA: TGTGCCAGTAGCCAGACAGGTCCCAATCAGCCCCAGCATTTT
clone size: .; J gene: TRBJ2-1; V gene: TRBV19; D gene: TRBD2; CDR3 length: 16; CDR3 protein: CASSARAGGPYNEQFF; CDR3 DNA: TGTGCCAGTAGTGCCCGGGCGGGGGGCCCGTACAATGAGCAGTTCTTC
clone size: .; J gene: TRBJ1-5; V gene: TRBV21-1; D gene: .; CDR3 length: 15; CDR3 protein: CANANPGGPQGPQHF; CDR3 DNA: TGTGCCAATGCCAATCCAGGGGGCCCTCAAGGGCCCCAGCATTTT
clone size: .; J gene: TRBJ2-1; V gene: TRBV10-3; D gene: TRBD2; CDR3 length: 18; CDR3 protein: CAIRGGLAGGSSYNEQFF; CDR3 DNA: TGTGCCATCAGGGGGGGACTAGCGGGAGGGAGCTCCTACAATGAGCAGTTCTTC
clone size: .; J gene: TRBJ1-5; V gene: TRBV7-2; D gene: .; CDR3 length: 15; CDR3 protein: CASSLRWQGNQPQHF; CDR3 DNA: TGTGCCAGCAGCTTACGGTGGCAGGGGAATCAGCCCCAGCATTTT
clone size: once; J gene: TRBJ1-3; V gene: TRBV6-5; D gene: .; CDR3 length: 12; CDR3 protein: CASFGGADTIYF; CDR3 DNA: TGTGCCAGTTTCGGTGGGGCTGACACCATATATTTT
clone size: .; J gene: TRBJ2-3; V gene: TRBV5-1; D gene: TRBD2; CDR3 length: 15; CDR3 protein: CASSVSSGSTDTQYF; CDR3 DNA: TGCGCCAGCAGCGTAAGTAGCGGGAGCACAGATACGCAGTATTTT
clone size: .; J gene: TRBJ1-5; V gene: TRBV7-9; D gene: .; CDR3 length: 13; CDR3 protein: CASSHNFNQPQHF; CDR3 DNA: TGTGCCAGCAGCCATAACTTCAATCAGCCCCAGCATTTT
clone size: .; J gene: TRBJ1-2; V gene: TRBV11-2; D gene: .; CDR3 length: 18; CDR3 protein: CASSLDRPGAKSNYGYTF; CDR3 DNA: TGTGCCAGCAGCTTAGATCGTCCAGGTGCTAAGTCCAACTATGGCTACACCTTC
clone size: .; J gene: TRBJ2-3; V gene: TRBV7-3; D gene: .; CDR3 length: 14; CDR3 protein: CASSRSGSTDTQYF; CDR3 DNA: TGTGCCAGCAGTCGGAGCGGGAGCACAGATACGCAGTATTTT
clone size: .; J gene: TRBJ1-4; V gene: TRBV5-5; D gene: .; CDR3 length: 15; CDR3 protein: CASSLEDRENEKLFF; CDR3 DNA: TGTGCCAGCAGCTTGGAGGACAGAGAGAATGAAAAACTGTTTTTT
clone size: .; J gene: TRBJ2-1; V gene: TRBV19; D gene: TRBD2; CDR3 length: 17; CDR3 protein: CASSIFAGTSAYNEQFF; CDR3 DNA: TGTGCCAGTAGTATCTTTGCGGGGACTAGCGCCTACAATGAGCAGTTCTTC
clone size: .; J gene: TRBJ2-1; V gene: TRBV5-4; D gene: TRBD2; CDR3 length: 15; CDR3 protein: CASSIKSGDFNEQFF; CDR3 DNA: TGTGCCAGCAGCATAAAAAGCGGGGACTTCAATGAGCAGTTCTTC
clone size: .; J gene: TRBJ2-6; V gene: TRBV7-3; D gene: TRBD2; CDR3 length: 17; CDR3 protein: CASSLAGRASGANVLTF; CDR3 DNA: TGTGCCAGCAGCTTAGCCGGGAGGGCCTCTGGGGCCAACGTCCTGACTTTC
clone size: .; J gene: TRBJ2-3; V gene: TRBV9; D gene: TRBD2; CDR3 length: 15; CDR3 protein: CASSAGTSGTDTQYF; CDR3 DNA: TGTGCCAGCAGCGCCGGGACTAGCGGAACAGATACGCAGTATTTT
clone size: .; J gene: TRBJ2-5; V gene: TRBV14; D gene: TRBD1; CDR3 length: 16; CDR3 protein: CASSQGWTGGQETQYF; CDR3 DNA: TGTGCCAGCAGCCAAGGTTGGACAGGGGGGCAAGAGACCCAGTACTTC
clone size: few; J gene: TRBJ1-2; V gene: TRBV7-2; D gene: .; CDR3 length: 16; CDR3 protein: CASSLIGQTSSYGYTF; CDR3 DNA: TGTGCCAGCAGCTTAATCGGACAGACCTCCAGCTATGGCTACACCTTC
clone size: .; J gene: TRBJ1-6; V gene: TRBV15; D gene: TRBD1; CDR3 length: 17; CDR3 protein: CATSRVQARGLGSPLHF; CDR3 DNA: TGTGCCACCAGCAGAGTCCAGGCCAGGGGGCTCGGTTCACCCCTCCACTTT
clone size: .; J gene: TRBJ1-5; V gene: TRBV11-2; D gene: .; CDR3 length: 15; CDR3 protein: CASSLDLLSNQPQHF; CDR3 DNA: TGTGCCAGCAGCCTGGACTTATTGAGCAATCAGCCCCAGCATTTT
clone size: .; J gene: TRBJ2-6; V gene: TRBV5-1; D gene: TRBD1; CDR3 length: 18; CDR3 protein: CASSRAGTGGSGANVLTF; CDR3 DNA: TGCGCCAGCAGCAGAGCCGGGACAGGGGGCTCTGGGGCCAACGTCCTGACTTTC
clone size: .; J gene: TRBJ2-3; V gene: TRBV5-1; D gene: TRBD1; CDR3 length: 15; CDR3 protein: CASSVPTGTADTQYF; CDR3 DNA: TGCGCCAGCAGCGTTCCCACAGGGACAGCAGATACGCAGTATTTT
clone size: .; J gene: TRBJ2-2; V gene: TRBV10-1; D gene: .; CDR3 length: 14; CDR3 protein: CASSAGRGTGELFF; CDR3 DNA: TGCGCCAGCAGTGCGGGCCGGGGCACCGGGGAGCTGTTTTTT
clone size: .; J gene: TRBJ1-2; V gene: TRBV24-1; D gene: .; CDR3 length: 13; CDR3 protein: CATSDLRVDGYTF; CDR3 DNA: TGTGCCACCAGTGATTTGCGGGTAGACGGCTACACCTTC
clone size: once; J gene: TRBJ2-2; V gene: TRBV7-2; D gene: TRBD1; CDR3 length: 15; CDR3 protein: CASSVHRGDTGELFF; CDR3 DNA: TGTGCCAGCAGCGTTCACAGGGGTGACACCGGGGAGCTGTTTTTT
clone size: once; J gene: TRBJ1-5; V gene: TRBV11-2; D gene: TRBD1; CDR3 length: 18; CDR3 protein: CASSLGSVRGRSNQPQHF; CDR3 DNA: TGTGCCAGCAGCTTAGGTTCGGTAAGGGGGCGAAGCAATCAGCCCCAGCATTTT
clone size: once; J gene: TRBJ2-7; V gene: TRBV11-3; D gene: .; CDR3 length: 12; CDR3 protein: CASSSHGYEQYF; CDR3 DNA: TGTGCCAGCAGCTCCCACGGGTACGAGCAGTACTTC
clone size: .; J gene: TRBJ2-2; V gene: TRBV5-6; D gene: TRBD2; CDR3 length: 19; CDR3 protein: CASSFGTYSGGPATGELFF; CDR3 DNA: TGTGCCAGCAGCTTCGGGACGTATAGCGGGGGGCCGGCCACCGGGGAGCTGTTTTTT
clone size: .; J gene: TRBJ2-1; V gene: TRBV5-4; D gene: TRBD2; CDR3 length: 17; CDR3 protein: CASSLGPLSGGYNEQFF; CDR3 DNA: TGTGCCAGCAGCTTGGGGCCTCTAAGCGGGGGCTACAATGAGCAGTTCTTC
clone size: .; J gene: TRBJ1-3; V gene: TRBV2; D gene: TRBD1; CDR3 length: 15; CDR3 protein: CASTNAGGFGNTIYF; CDR3 DNA: TGTGCCAGCACCAACGCAGGGGGTTTTGGAAACACCATATATTTT
clone size: .; J gene: TRBJ1-2; V gene: TRBV12-3/TRBV12-4; D gene: TRBD1; CDR3 length: 13; CDR3 protein: CASRIQGARGYTF; CDR3 DNA: TGTGCCAGCAGAATACAGGGGGCGCGGGGCTACACCTTC
clone size: .; J gene: TRBJ1-1; V gene: TRBV5-1; D gene: TRBD1; CDR3 length: 16; CDR3 protein: CASSLQGATMNTEAFF; CDR3 DNA: TGCGCCAGCAGCTTGCAGGGGGCGACCATGAACACTGAAGCTTTCTTT
clone size: .; J gene: TRBJ1-5; V gene: TRBV5-5; D gene: .; CDR3 length: 15; CDR3 protein: CASSLASGSSQPQHF; CDR3 DNA: TGTGCCAGCAGCTTGGCCTCGGGGTCCAGCCAGCCCCAGCATTTT
clone size: .; J gene: TRBJ2-7; V gene: TRBV30; D gene: .; CDR3 length: 15; CDR3 protein: CAWSVSQVVSYEQYF; CDR3 DNA: TGTGCCTGGAGTGTCTCTCAGGTAGTTTCCTACGAGCAGTACTTC
clone size: .; J gene: TRBJ2-7; V gene: TRBV10-3; D gene: TRBD1; CDR3 length: 15; CDR3 protein: CAISAADRGTYEQYF; CDR3 DNA: TGTGCCATCAGTGCAGCTGACAGGGGCACGTACGAGCAGTACTTC
clone size: .; J gene: TRBJ1-2; V gene: TRBV5-1; D gene: .; CDR3 length: 15; CDR3 protein: CASSPGDGTIYGYTF; CDR3 DNA: TGCGCCAGCAGCCCGGGGGACGGTACTATTTATGGCTACACCTTC
clone size: .; J gene: TRBJ2-1; V gene: TRBV29-1; D gene: .; CDR3 length: 13; CDR3 protein: CSVGTMGYNEQFF; CDR3 DNA: TGCAGCGTTGGGACAATGGGCTACAATGAGCAGTTCTTC